Described below is a single T cell receptor (beta chain) sequence and its context. This specimen belongs to a study of blood T cell repertoires in COVID-19. The CDR3 sequence is 15 residues long. V lost 7 bases and J 2 bases, leaving 13 bases between the germline ends. Germline-derived CDR1 and CDR2 are KGHDR and SFDVKD. Profiled with immunoSEQ multiplex PCR; TCRdb holds only in-frame clones, not every one. Here the sample spans some 160,000 clones, 80% being singletons. Material for sequencing was peripheral blood. The source of this sequence is a man aged 65-85 years with active or convalescent COVID-19. The chain joins TRBV24-1 to TRBJ2-2, with no clear D. Here the CDR3 reads CATRQDTVNTGELFF. In nucleotides, the CDR3 is TGTGCCACCAGGCAAGACACAGTTAACACCGGGGAGCTGTTTTTT.